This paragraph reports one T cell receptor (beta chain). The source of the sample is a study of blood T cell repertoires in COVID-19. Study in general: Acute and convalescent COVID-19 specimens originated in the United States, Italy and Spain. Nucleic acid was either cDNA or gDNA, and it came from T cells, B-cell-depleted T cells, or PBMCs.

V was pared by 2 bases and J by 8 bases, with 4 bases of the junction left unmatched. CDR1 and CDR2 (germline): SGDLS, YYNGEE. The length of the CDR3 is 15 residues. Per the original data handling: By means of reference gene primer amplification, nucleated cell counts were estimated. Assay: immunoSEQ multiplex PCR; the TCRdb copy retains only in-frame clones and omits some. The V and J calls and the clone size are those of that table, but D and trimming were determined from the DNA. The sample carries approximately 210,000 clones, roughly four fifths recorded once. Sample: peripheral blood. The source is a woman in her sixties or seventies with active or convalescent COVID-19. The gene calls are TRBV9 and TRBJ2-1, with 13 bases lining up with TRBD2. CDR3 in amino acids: CASSVGTSGIDEQFF. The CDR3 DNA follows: TGTGCCAGCAGCGTTGGGACTAGCGGGATCGATGAGCAGTTCTTC.